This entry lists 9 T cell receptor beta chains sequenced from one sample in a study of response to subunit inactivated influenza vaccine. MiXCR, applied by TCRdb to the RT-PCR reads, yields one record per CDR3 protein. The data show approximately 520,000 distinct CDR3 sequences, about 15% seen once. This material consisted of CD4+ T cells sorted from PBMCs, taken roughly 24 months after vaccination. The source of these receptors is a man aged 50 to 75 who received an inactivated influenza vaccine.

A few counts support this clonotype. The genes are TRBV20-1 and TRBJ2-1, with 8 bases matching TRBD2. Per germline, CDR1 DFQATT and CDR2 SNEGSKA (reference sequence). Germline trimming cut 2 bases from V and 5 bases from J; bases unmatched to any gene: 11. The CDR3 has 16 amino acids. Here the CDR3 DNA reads TGCAGTGCTAGACCCCCGGCGGGGGGCGGGCACAATGAGCAGTTCTTC. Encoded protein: CSARPPAGGGHNEQFF.

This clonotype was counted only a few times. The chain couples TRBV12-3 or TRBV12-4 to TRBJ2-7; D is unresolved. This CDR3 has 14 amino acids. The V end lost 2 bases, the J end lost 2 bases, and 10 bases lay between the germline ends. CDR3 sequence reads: CASSLRVAAYEQYF. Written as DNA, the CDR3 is TGTGCCAGCAGTTTAAGGGTGGCAGCCTACGAGCAGTACTTC.

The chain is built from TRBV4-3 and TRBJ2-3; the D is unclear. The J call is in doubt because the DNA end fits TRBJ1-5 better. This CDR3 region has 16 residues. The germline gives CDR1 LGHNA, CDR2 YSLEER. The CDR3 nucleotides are TGCGCCAGCAGCCAAGGGCCTAGCGGATCCACAGATACGCAGCATTTT. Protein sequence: CASSQGPSGSTDTQHF.

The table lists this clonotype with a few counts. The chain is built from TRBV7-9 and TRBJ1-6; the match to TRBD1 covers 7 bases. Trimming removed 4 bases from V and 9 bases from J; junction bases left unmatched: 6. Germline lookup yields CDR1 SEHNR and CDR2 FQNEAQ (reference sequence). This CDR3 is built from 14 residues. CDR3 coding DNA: TGTGCCAGCAGCTCTGTGGACAGGAGTTCACCCCTCCACTTT. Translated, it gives CASSSVDRSSPLHF.

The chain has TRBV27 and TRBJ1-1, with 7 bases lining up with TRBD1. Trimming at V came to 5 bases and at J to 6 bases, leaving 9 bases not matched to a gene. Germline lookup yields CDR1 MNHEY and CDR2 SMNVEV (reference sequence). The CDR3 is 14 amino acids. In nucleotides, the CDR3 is TGTGCCAGCAGTCCCCACACAGGGGTCTCTGAAGCTTTCTTT. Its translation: CASSPHTGVSEAFF.

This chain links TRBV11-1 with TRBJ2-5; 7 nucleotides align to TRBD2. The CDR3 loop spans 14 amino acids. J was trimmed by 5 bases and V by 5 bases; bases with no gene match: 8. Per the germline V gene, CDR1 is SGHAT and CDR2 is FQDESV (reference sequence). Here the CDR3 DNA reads TGTGCCAGCAGCCCCCTTGGGGGGGATGAGACCCAGTACTTC. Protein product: CASSPLGGDETQYF.

The CDR3 bases are TGTGCCAGCAGCTTACTTACAGGGGGCTCCAGCATTCAGTACTTC. Translation: CASSLLTGGSSIQYF. The rearrangement links TRBV7-9 to TRBJ2-4; TRBD1 agrees at 9 bases. J lost 9 bases, V lost 2 bases, and 8 bases had no gene match. The V gene's germline CDR1 is SEHNR and CDR2 FQNEAQ (reference sequence). The CDR3 runs 15 residues.

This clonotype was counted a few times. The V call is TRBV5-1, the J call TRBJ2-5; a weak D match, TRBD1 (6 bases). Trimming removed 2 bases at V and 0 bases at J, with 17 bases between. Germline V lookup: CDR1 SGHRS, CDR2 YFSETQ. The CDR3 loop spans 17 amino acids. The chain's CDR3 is CASSFRGPGRNQETQYF. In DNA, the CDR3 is TGCGCCAGCAGCTTCAGGGGTCCAGGCAGAAACCAAGAGACCCAGTACTTC.

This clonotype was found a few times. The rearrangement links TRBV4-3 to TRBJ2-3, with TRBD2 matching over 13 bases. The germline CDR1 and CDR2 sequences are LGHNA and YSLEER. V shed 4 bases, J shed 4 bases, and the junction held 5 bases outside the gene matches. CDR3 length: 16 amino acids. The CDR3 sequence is CASSLRTSGSPDTQYF. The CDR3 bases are TGCGCCAGCAGCCTCCGGACTAGCGGGAGCCCAGATACGCAGTATTTT.